One TCR beta chain is described in this entry. RNA, at about 0.45 to 1 ug, was reverse transcribed with random hexamers. In TCRdb, the immunoSEQ multiplex PCR reads were re-called with MiXCR into one record per CDR3 protein. This table holds around 200,000 distinct CDR3 sequences, almost 96% found once. Germline V gene data show CDR1 as SGHDN and CDR2 as FVKESK. The V end was cut by 1 base, the J end by 5 bases, with 15 bases between. The CDR3 length is 15 residues. This entry comes from a study of CD8 T cells in Susac syndrome. This chain links TRBV14 with TRBJ2-7, with D perhaps being TRBD1 or TRBD2 (5 bases each). This sequence originates from a human donor with Susac syndrome. Sequencing used CD4+ T cells from PBMCs. The CDR3 DNA follows: TGTGCCAGCAGCCAAGCCGGGGCAAGGTACCACGAGCAGTACTTC. Protein product: CASSQAGARYHEQYF.